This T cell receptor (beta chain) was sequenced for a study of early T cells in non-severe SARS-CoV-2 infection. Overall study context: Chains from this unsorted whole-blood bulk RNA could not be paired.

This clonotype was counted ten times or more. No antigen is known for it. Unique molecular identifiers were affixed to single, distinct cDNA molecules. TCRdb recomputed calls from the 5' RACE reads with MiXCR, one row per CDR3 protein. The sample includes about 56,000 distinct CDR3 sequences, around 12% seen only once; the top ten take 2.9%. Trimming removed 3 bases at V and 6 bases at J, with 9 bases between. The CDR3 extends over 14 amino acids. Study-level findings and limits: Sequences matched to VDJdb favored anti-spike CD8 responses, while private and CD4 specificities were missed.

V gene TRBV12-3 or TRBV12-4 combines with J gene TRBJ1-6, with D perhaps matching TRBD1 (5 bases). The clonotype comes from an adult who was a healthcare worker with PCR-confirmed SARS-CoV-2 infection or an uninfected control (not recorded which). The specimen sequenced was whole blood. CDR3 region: CASSFGGGNSPLHF. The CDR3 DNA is TGTGCCAGCAGTTTCGGGGGGGGTAATTCACCCCTCCACTTT.